These 4 T cell receptor beta chains came from one sample sequenced in a study of OX40 agonist ivuxolimab in advanced cancers. Using immunoSEQ multiplex PCR, the repertoire was profiled, and TCRdb retains in-frame clones only, with some absent. This sample yields tens of thousands of clones, of which 88% are seen a single time; 45% to 65% belongs to the top ten. Source: CD4+ or CD8+ T cells sorted from blood, taken in a trial of the OX40 agonist ivuxolimab. The source of these receptors is an adult with an advanced solid tumor such as melanoma, head and neck, liver or kidney cancer.

The gene calls are TRBV9 and TRBJ2-1, with D possibly being TRBD2 (6 bases). CDR3 length: 12 amino acids. CDR1 SGDLS and CDR2 YYNGEE come from the germline V gene. Trimming stripped 3 bases from V and 7 bases from J, with 8 bases between. CDR3 sequence (DNA): TGTGCCAGCAGCGCCCGGGAGAATGAGCAGTTCTTC. It encodes CASSARENEQFF.

CDR3 loop: CASSPPEDPVRHF. In DNA, the CDR3 is TGTGCCAGCAGCCCCCCAGAGGACCCGGTAAGGCATTTT. V and J are TRBV7-9 and TRBJ1-5; no clear D gene. Trimming pared 5 bases from V and 15 bases from J, leaving 20 bases between. This CDR3 comprises 13 residues. Germline V gives CDR1 SEHNR, CDR2 FQNEAQ (reference sequence). The complete variable domain, with remaining parts taken from reference TRBV7-9 and TRBJ1-5, reads DTGVSQNPRHKITKRGQNVTFRCDPISEHNRLYWYRQTLGQGPEFLTYFQNEAQLEKSRLLSDRFSAERPKGSFSTLEIQRTEQGDSAMYLCASSPPEDPVRHFGDGTRLSIL.

V usage is TRBV5-6 and J usage is TRBJ2-7; 9 bases are a match to TRBD1. The ends lost 0 bases at V and 4 bases at J; junction bases unmatched: 5. Germline loops: CDR1 SGHDT, CDR2 YYEEEE. This CDR3 has 15 amino acids. The CDR3 DNA sequence: TGTGCCAGCAGCTTGGGTGGGACAGGGCGGTACGAGCAGTACTTC. Protein sequence: CASSLGGTGRYEQYF.

The rearrangement uses TRBV6-6 and TRBJ2-3; 7 bases map to TRBD2. CDR1 and CDR2 (germline): MNHNY, SVGAGI (reference sequence). This CDR3 has 12 residues. The V gene end was trimmed by 10 bases and the J gene end by 1 base; junction bases not matched to a gene: 2. CDR3 in DNA: TGTGCCACAAGCGGGGGCACAGATACGCAGTATTTT. It specifies CATSGGTDTQYF.